The 14 T cell receptor beta chains presented below share a single source sample, sequenced in a study of blood T cell repertoires in COVID-19. This table comes from immunoSEQ multiplex PCR, and its TCRdb copy is limited to in-frame clones, with some not included. The sample consists of fewer than 400,000 clones, 89% of them appearing once. The sequenced sample consisted of PBMCs or T cells enriched from blood (not recorded which). The receptors stem from a man in his sixties who had recovered from COVID-19.

The J gene is TRBJ2-2, the V gene TRBV18, with 7 bases aligning to TRBD1. CDR1 and CDR2 (germline): KGHSH, LQKENI. This CDR3 is built from 16 residues. The V and J ends lost 3 bases and 0 bases, in that order; junction bases with no gene match: 4. The CDR3: CASSPPGGTNTGELFF. CDR3 bases: TGTGCCAGCTCACCTCCAGGGGGTACGAACACCGGGGAGCTGTTTTTT.

The chain is built from TRBV5-1 and TRBJ2-1; 11 bases are shared with TRBD2. There are 17 residues in the CDR3. CDR1 SGHRS and CDR2 YFSETQ come from the germline V gene. J lost 4 bases, V lost 4 bases, and 10 bases had no gene match. The CDR3 sequence: CASSIYSSGGTYNEQFF. The CDR3 bases are TGCGCCAGCAGCATATACTCTAGCGGGGGGACTTACAATGAGCAGTTCTTC.

The chain carries TRBV7-9 and TRBJ2-1, with 10 bases lining up with TRBD2. V lost 5 bases to trimming and J lost 5 bases; unmatched junction nucleotides: 9. The CDR3 has 16 amino acids. Germline lookup yields CDR1 SEHNR and CDR2 FQNEAQ (reference sequence). CDR3 coding DNA: TGTGCCAGCAGCCCGATGTCAGCGGGAGGGGACAATGAGCAGTTCTTC. Translated, it gives CASSPMSAGGDNEQFF.

The chain has TRBV4-1 and TRBJ2-6, with TRBD1 identical over 9 bases. The CDR3 is 18 residues long. With V trimmed by 4 bases and J by 3 bases, 10 bases remained unmatched. Germline V gene data show CDR1 as MGHRA and CDR2 as YSYEKL. The CDR3 is CASSRNTGGGGGANVLTF. CDR3 bases: TGCGCCAGCAGCCGGAATACAGGGGGCGGTGGTGGGGCCAACGTCCTGACTTTC.

The J gene is TRBJ2-2, the V gene TRBV13; no definite D call. The germline V gene has CDR1 PRHDT and CDR2 FYEKMQ (reference sequence). The ends were cut back, 0 bases at V and 6 bases at J, with 8 bases in the middle. CDR3 length: 14 residues. CDR3 region: CASSLGLLPGELFF. Here the CDR3 DNA reads TGTGCCAGCAGCTTAGGACTTCTTCCCGGGGAGCTGTTTTTT. The full variable domain, rest sourced from reference TRBV13 and TRBJ2-2, is AAGVIQSPRHLIKEKRETATLKCYPIPRHDTVYWYQQGPGQDPQFLISFYEKMQSDKGSIPDRFSAQQFSDYHSELNMSSLELGDSALYFCASSLGLLPGELFFGEGSRLTVL.

The CDR3 sequence: CASSQGSGRAQETQYF. CDR3 nucleotide sequence: TGCGCCAGCAGCCAGGGCAGCGGGAGGGCCCAAGAGACCCAGTACTTC. The chain employs TRBV4-1 and TRBJ2-5, with 10 nucleotides matching TRBD2. V shed 3 bases, J shed 1 base, and the junction held 5 bases outside the gene matches. Germline CDR1 reads MGHRA; CDR2 reads YSYEKL. The CDR3 loop spans 16 amino acids.

The chain uses TRBV18 and TRBJ2-5; TRBD2 matches 10 bases. Losses at the gene ends were 4 bases for V and 2 bases for J; bases not matched to a gene: 7. Germline loops: CDR1 KGHSH, CDR2 LQKENI. This CDR3 has 16 amino acids. The CDR3 reads CASSRRGLAVQETQYF. The CDR3 region has the DNA TGTGCCAGCTCACGACGCGGACTAGCGGTACAAGAGACCCAGTACTTC.

The chain employs TRBV27 and TRBJ1-6, with D unclear. The CDR3 consists of 12 residues. With 5 bases removed from V and 9 bases from J, the gap between germline ends came to 8 bases. The germline V gene has CDR1 MNHEY and CDR2 SMNVEV (reference sequence). CDR3 bases: TGTGCCAGCAGTCCCCGGGGTTCACCCCTCCACTTT. This translates into CASSPRGSPLHF.

The chain employs TRBV6-2 or TRBV6-3 and TRBJ2-7; 9 nucleotides line up with TRBD2. Germline-derived CDR1 and CDR2 are MNHEY and SVGEGT. The CDR3 length is 15 residues. V dropped 5 bases and J dropped 3; count of bases not matched to a gene: 8. CDR3 bases: TGTGCCAGCAGTCCCCCGCCGACTAGCGGCTACGAGCAGTACTTC. As protein: CASSPPPTSGYEQYF.

This clone has more than one count but fewer than ten. The chain is built from TRBV7-8 and TRBJ1-5; D call uncertain. The length of the CDR3 is 15 residues. Trimming left V 1 base short and J 4 bases short, with 11 bases between. Looked up from germline, CDR1 is SGHVS and CDR2 is FQNEAQ. CDR3 DNA sequence: TGTGCCAGCAGCTTAGACCATACGGGGAATCAGCCCCAGCATTTT. Its translation: CASSLDHTGNQPQHF.

In nucleotides, the CDR3 is TGTGCCAGCAGTTGGGGACAGGGGGCTTTTCAGCCCCAGCATTTT. Translation: CASSWGQGAFQPQHF. The V gene is TRBV6-2 or TRBV6-3, the J gene TRBJ1-5; 12 nucleotides match TRBD1. Germline loops: CDR1 MNHEY, CDR2 SVGEGT. After removal of 4 bases from V and 6 bases from J, the junction contained 4 bases not matched to a gene. The CDR3 runs to 15 residues.

The rearrangement uses TRBV20-1 and TRBJ2-7, with 7 nucleotides matching TRBD2. This CDR3 contains 11 residues. Germline V gives CDR1 DFQATT, CDR2 SNEGSKA (reference sequence). The CDR3 sequence is CSSRGGREQYF. For the CDR3, the DNA is TGCAGCAGCCGGGGAGGGCGCGAGCAGTACTTC.

The CDR3 DNA sequence: TGCGCCAGCAGCCCCACCCCGAGCTCCTACAATGAGCAGTTCTTC. Encoded protein: CASSPTPSSYNEQFF. The chain carries TRBV5-1 and TRBJ2-1; D gene uncertain. CDR3 length equals 15 residues. CDR1 is SGHRS and CDR2 is YFSETQ in the germline V gene. Trimming took off 4 bases at V and 0 bases at J, with 11 bases between the two ends.

The rearrangement uses TRBV24-1 and TRBJ1-6, with a tentative D call TRBD1 (6 bases). CDR3 length equals 18 residues. Germline V gives CDR1 KGHDR, CDR2 SFDVKD. Trimming removed 5 bases from V and 8 bases from J, with 24 bases in between. CDR3 amino acids: CATSVRGSALPGDSPLHF. The CDR3 coding sequence is TGTGCCACCAGTGTTAGGGGGTCGGCCCTGCCAGGTGATTCACCCCTCCACTTT.